A selection of T cell receptor beta chains follows, all from one sample in a study of Tregs in tolerant kidney transplant recipients. Clones were read by immunoSEQ multiplex PCR, and TCRdb kept only the in-frame ones, dropping some. The sample includes approximately 43,000 clones, about 90% of them seen just once. Specimen: Tregs from blood. Receptor source: a human donor in good health. CDR3s leave out the opening cysteine and the closing phenylalanine or tryptophan. Each record gives: V gene, CDR3 length, J gene, CDR3 protein.

>TRBV7-8|14|TRBJ2-7
ASSLASGYYSYEQY
>TRBV10-3|8|TRBJ2-7
AIGVGEQY
>TRBV15|15|TRBJ2-3
ATSRGGTSHFTDTQY
>TRBV6-4|13|TRBJ2-7
ASSREAGGSYEQY
>TRBV27|11|-
ASSLSRQYEQY
>TRBV7-3|11|TRBJ2-3
ASSTGWEDTQY
>TRBV11-1|12|TRBJ2-5
ASRMGQGKETQY
>TRBV10-3|12|TRBJ1-1
AISAQGPATEAF
>TRBV9|17|TRBJ2-3
ASSVEGLAEYISTDTQY
>TRBV5-1|9|TRBJ2-3
ASSFTDTQY
>TRBV7-9|14|TRBJ2-3
ASSLGTNWGTDTQY
>TRBV5-6|9|TRBJ2-5
ASSLRETQY
>TRBV6-1|12|TRBJ2-1
ATDDRGFYNEQF
>TRBV5-1|15|TRBJ1-3
ASSLEVGGDSGNTIY
>TRBV15|18|TRBJ2-7
ATSRSNKGLAGGYTYEQY
>TRBV5-3|14|TRBJ2-7
ARSLGTRDRAYEQY
>TRBV9|13|TRBJ2-7
ASSVTPGLAYEQY
>TRBV7-2|11|TRBJ2-5
ASSPRGTKTQY
>TRBV5-5|13|TRBJ2-2
ASSLAAGSTGELF
>TRBV19|13|TRBJ1-5
ASSIAGSSPQPQH
>TRBV19|12|-
ASSRETALYEQY
>TRBV11-1|13|TRBJ1-3
ASSFPPGHPTTIY
>TRBV19|14|TRBJ2-5
ASSIARAGGPGTQY
>TRBV19|11|TRBJ1-2
ASSRWEFYGYT
>TRBV29-1|9|TRBJ2-1
SVRTDDEQF
>TRBV5-1|13|TRBJ2-6
ASSVTVTGANVLT
>TRBV5-1|10|TRBJ1-2
ASSRDGYGYT
>TRBV5-1|10|TRBJ2-3
ASSQNTDTQY
>TRBV25-1|14|TRBJ2-1
ASSEGTRLSLNEQF
>TRBV18|12|TRBJ1-1
ASSLGNMNTEAF
>TRBV18|14|TRBJ1-1
ASSPRSETGKTEAF
>TRBV27|16|TRBJ1-3
ASSFTPRQRDSGNTIY
>TRBV11-2|13|TRBJ1-1
ASSPRQSPNTEAF
>TRBV6-6|13|TRBJ2-7
ASSNAGTGRLGQY
>TRBV5-6|12|TRBJ1-2
ASSLGVRDYGYT
>TRBV14|13|TRBJ2-1
ASSQQRLAGNEQF